The clone carrying this T cell receptor beta chain was found once. Its cognate antigen is unknown. These data belong to a study of cytomegalovirus exposure and HLA in healthy donors. Study findings and constraints: Solely CMV serostatus was available to characterize immune exposure. Cytomegalovirus status was reportedly diagnosed by the classifier with high specificity and sensitivity.

This CDR3 has 17 amino acids. J lost 2 bases, V lost 2 bases, and 10 bases had no gene match. CDR1 and CDR2 from the germline V gene are SNHLY and FYNNEI. Primers included in the PCR were 60 Vbeta and 13 Jbeta primers. This table comes from immunoSEQ multiplex PCR, and its TCRdb copy is limited to in-frame clones, with some not included. The table has 150,000 to 200,000 clones, around 78% seen once. The rearrangement uses TRBV2 and TRBJ1-1; 8 nucleotides align to TRBD1. Specimen: PBMCs. This clonotype was sampled from a woman between 25 and 40 years old in good health and CMV-seropositive. CDR3 in DNA: TGTGCCAGCAGTGAATTCGTGGGGACAGGTCGTAACACTGAAGCTTTCTTT. Translated, it gives CASSEFVGTGRNTEAFF.